This T cell receptor beta chain is from a study of blood T cell repertoires in COVID-19. Study background: PBMCs, B-cell-depleted T cells, or T cells were the source of the cDNA or gDNA that made up the material.

This clone occurred once. Here immunoSEQ multiplex PCR was the method, and the copy in TCRdb shows in-frame clones only, minus some. The sample holds roughly 150,000 clones; 75% to 85% are singletons and the top ten take 5%. V lost 3 bases, J lost 2 bases, and 7 bases stayed unmatched. CDR3 length equals 16 residues. Per the germline V gene, CDR1 is MRHNA and CDR2 is SNTAGT. The clonotype was recovered from a woman aged 45 to 65 with acute or convalescent COVID-19. V is TRBV6-4 and J is TRBJ2-1; 7 bases fit TRBD2. The specimen was peripheral blood. Written as DNA, the CDR3 is TGTGCCAGCAGTGAATTTAGCGGGTCGACCTACAATGAGCAGTTCTTC. This encodes CASSEFSGSTYNEQFF.